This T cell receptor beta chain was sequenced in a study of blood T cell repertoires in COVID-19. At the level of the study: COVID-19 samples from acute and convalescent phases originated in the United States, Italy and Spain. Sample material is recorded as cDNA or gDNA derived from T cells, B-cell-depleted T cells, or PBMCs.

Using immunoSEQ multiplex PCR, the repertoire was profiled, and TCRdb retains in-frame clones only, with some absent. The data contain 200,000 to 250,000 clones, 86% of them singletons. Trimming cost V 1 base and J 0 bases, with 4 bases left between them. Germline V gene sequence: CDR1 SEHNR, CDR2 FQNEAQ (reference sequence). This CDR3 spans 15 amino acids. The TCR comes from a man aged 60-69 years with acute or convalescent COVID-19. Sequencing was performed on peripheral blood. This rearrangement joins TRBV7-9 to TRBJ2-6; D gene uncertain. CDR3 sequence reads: CASSLVASGANVLTF. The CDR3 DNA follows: TGTGCCAGCAGCTTAGTAGCCTCTGGGGCCAACGTCCTGACTTTC.